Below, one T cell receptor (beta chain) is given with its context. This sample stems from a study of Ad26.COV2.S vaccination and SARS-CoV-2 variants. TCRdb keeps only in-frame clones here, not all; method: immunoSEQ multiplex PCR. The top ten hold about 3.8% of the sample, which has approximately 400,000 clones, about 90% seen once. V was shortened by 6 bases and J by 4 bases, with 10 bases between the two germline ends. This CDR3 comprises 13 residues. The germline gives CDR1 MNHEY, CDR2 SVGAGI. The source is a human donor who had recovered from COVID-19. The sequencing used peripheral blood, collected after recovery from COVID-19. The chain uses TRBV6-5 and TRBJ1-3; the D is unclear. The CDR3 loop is CASRLQRGNTIYF. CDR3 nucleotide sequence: TGTGCCAGCAGGCTACAGAGGGGAAACACCATATATTTT.